A single sample is the source of the 27 T cell receptor beta chains below, sequenced in a study of blood T cell repertoires in COVID-19. Using immunoSEQ multiplex PCR, the repertoire was profiled, and TCRdb retains in-frame clones only, with some absent. The table has 85,000 to 100,000 clones, 81% seen once. Sequenced input: peripheral blood. Receptor source: a man aged 80 or over with COVID-19, enrolled during active disease.

This clone was picked up one time. The chain combines TRBV6-7 with TRBJ1-2, with D perhaps matching TRBD1 (5 bases). TRBV6-7 is sorted into the ORF group, with uncertain function. This CDR3 region has 13 residues. Trimming pared 6 bases from V and 8 bases from J, leaving 16 bases between. CDR3 nucleotides: TGTGCCAGCAGCCCGCTCAGGGTCCAGGGCTACACCTTC. As protein: CASSPLRVQGYTF.

This clone was found once. The CDR3, as DNA: TGTGCCTGCCGGGACAGGAATGAGCAGTTCTTC. Its translation is CACRDRNEQFF. The rearrangement links TRBV30 to TRBJ2-1; 8 nucleotides agree with TRBD1. Trimming at V came to 6 bases and at J to 7 bases, leaving 2 bases not matched to a gene. The CDR3 has 11 amino acids. Germline V CDR1 and CDR2: GTSNPN, SVGIG (reference sequence).

The chain uses TRBV6-5 and TRBJ1-3, with D hard to call. In germline, CDR1 is MNHEY, CDR2 SVGAGI. The CDR3 has 16 amino acids. V lost 0 bases to trimming and J lost 0 bases, with 9 bases between them. CDR3 protein: CASSYSSQNSGNTIYF. In DNA form, the CDR3 reads TGTGCCAGCAGTTACTCGAGTCAAAACTCTGGAAACACCATATATTTT.

The chain couples TRBV6-2 or TRBV6-3 to TRBJ2-3; D gene uncertain. Germline values: CDR1 MNHEY, CDR2 SVGEGT. This CDR3 has 20 residues. Trimming shortened V by 0 bases and J by 1 base, and 23 bases separated the two germline ends. CDR3 in amino acids: CASSYSISPVWASGTDTQYF. DNA for the CDR3: TGTGCCAGCAGTTACTCGATATCCCCGGTATGGGCATCCGGCACAGATACGCAGTATTTT.

This chain links TRBV14 with TRBJ2-7; D unclear. V shed 1 base and J shed 6 bases, with 10 bases lying between them. The CDR3 has 13 residues. Germline values: CDR1 SGHDN, CDR2 FVKESK. DNA for the CDR3: TGTGCCAGCAGCCAAGGAATAGGCGGCGAGCAGTACTTC. This encodes CASSQGIGGEQYF.

The chain has TRBV6-6 and TRBJ2-7; 8 positions match TRBD1. CDR1 and CDR2 from the germline V gene are MNHNY and SVGAGI (reference sequence). This CDR3 region has 14 residues. The junction had 6 bases not matched to a gene; V was cut back by 6 bases and J by 2 bases. This CDR3 is CASSTGQGTYEQYF. CDR3 coding DNA: TGTGCCAGCAGCACCGGACAGGGAACCTACGAGCAGTACTTC.

V is TRBV7-2 and J is TRBJ1-1; no clear D. The V end lost 2 bases, the J end lost 3 bases, and 7 bases lay between the germline ends. The germline gives CDR1 SGHTA, CDR2 FQGNSA. The CDR3 has 13 amino acids. CDR3 amino acids: CASSLNEDTEAFF. For the CDR3, the DNA is TGTGCCAGCAGCTTAAACGAGGACACTGAAGCTTTCTTT. The full variable domain, its missing parts supplied by reference TRBV7-2 and TRBJ1-1, is GAGVSQSPSNKVTEKGKDVELRCDPISGHTALYWYRQSLGQGLEFLIYFQGNSAPDKSGLPSDRFSAERTGGSVSTLTIQRTQQEDSAVYLCASSLNEDTEAFFGQGTRLTVV.

As regards this clone: The same CDR3 also results from other DNA sequences found in this sample. The V and J genes are TRBV5-1 and TRBJ2-7, with 8 bases lining up with TRBD1. Germline assignment: CDR1 SGHRS and CDR2 YFSETQ. The V gene end was trimmed by 4 bases and the J gene end by 2 bases; junction bases not matched to a gene: 5. There are 14 residues in the CDR3. The CDR3 reads CASSPGTGAYEQYF. Written as DNA, the CDR3 is TGCGCCAGCAGCCCCGGGACAGGCGCCTACGAGCAGTACTTC.

This clone was recorded once. The rearrangement links TRBV28 to TRBJ2-7, with 10 bases aligning to TRBD1. Germline V gene sequence: CDR1 MDHEN, CDR2 SYDVKM. V lost 6 bases and J lost 2; bases outside the gene matches: 4. The length of the CDR3 is 14 residues. DNA of the CDR3: TGTGCCAGCAGGGGGACAGGGGCTCCCTACGAGCAGTACTTC. This sequence encodes CASRGTGAPYEQYF.

The V call is TRBV19, the J call TRBJ1-5, with 7 bases aligning to TRBD1. Per the germline V gene, CDR1 is LNHDA and CDR2 is SQIVND (reference sequence). The CDR3 contains 16 residues. The V gene end was trimmed by 3 bases and the J gene end by 7 bases; junction bases not matched to a gene: 12. CDR3 in amino acids: CASSIQLNRGGQPQHF. The CDR3 bases are TGTGCCAGTAGTATCCAACTCAACAGGGGCGGACAGCCCCAGCATTTT.

The chain uses TRBV29-1 and TRBJ2-7; 9 positions agree with TRBD2. The CDR3 covers 14 residues. Germline CDR1 SQVTM, CDR2 ANQGSEA. Trimming removed 4 bases from V and 5 bases from J; junction bases left unmatched: 9. The CDR3 DNA reads as TGCAGCGTTGTTCCAGCGGGAGGATTAAACGAGCAGTACTTC. As protein: CSVVPAGGLNEQYF.

V and J are TRBV19 and TRBJ1-2, with D tentatively TRBD1 (6 bases). Germline V gene lookup returns CDR1 LNHDA and CDR2 SQIVND (reference sequence). The V end was cut by 3 bases, the J end by 1 base, with 12 bases between. This CDR3 has 15 residues. CDR3 DNA sequence: TGTGCCAGTAGTATGGGGGGGGCGCTTAACTATGGCTACACCTTC. This gives the protein CASSMGGALNYGYTF.

This chain uses TRBV30 with TRBJ2-7, with D maybe TRBD1 (6 bases). The CDR3 is 14 amino acids. From germline, CDR1 is GTSNPN and CDR2 SVGIG (reference sequence). Trimming removed 0 bases at V and 0 bases at J, with 9 bases between. CDR3 amino acids: CAWSVVGGSYEQYF. CDR3 bases: TGTGCCTGGAGTGTCGTAGGGGGCTCCTACGAGCAGTACTTC.

This clone was seen a few times. V gene TRBV13 combines with J gene TRBJ2-3; 10 nucleotides align to TRBD2. The V segment lost 3 bases and the J segment 11 bases; nucleotides outside the gene matches: 14. Germline CDR1 reads PRHDT; CDR2 reads FYEKMQ (reference sequence). This CDR3 spans 16 amino acids. This CDR3 is CASSLMTSGQIGGQYF. The CDR3 region has the DNA TGTGCCAGCAGCTTGATGACTAGCGGGCAGATAGGGGGGCAGTATTTT.

This chain's CDR3 is CASSPGPYEQYF. The DNA for the CDR3 is TGTGCCAGCAGCCCTGGGCCCTACGAGCAGTACTTC. The rearrangement joins TRBV6-6 to TRBJ2-7; D not resolved. Germline values: CDR1 MNHNY, CDR2 SVGAGI (reference sequence). The ends were cut back, 6 bases at V and 2 bases at J, with 8 bases in the middle. CDR3 size: 12 residues.

The gene calls are TRBV7-2 and TRBJ1-3, with D maybe TRBD1 (6 bases). The CDR3 is made up of 14 amino acids. With 5 bases removed from V and 6 bases from J, the gap between germline ends came to 14 bases. CDR1 and CDR2 from the germline V gene are SGHTA and FQGNSA. This CDR3 is CASSTGLSVNTIYF. The CDR3 DNA reads as TGTGCCAGCAGCACAGGGTTGTCGGTAAACACCATATATTTT.

A few counts support this clone. V and J are TRBV7-2 and TRBJ1-5; possible D gene TRBD1, 6 bases. Germline loops: CDR1 SGHTA, CDR2 FQGNSA. This CDR3 has 15 residues. V lost 5 bases to trimming and J lost 3 bases, with 14 bases between them. The CDR3 DNA reads as TGTGCCAGCAGCAGGGAGGGGGTCCTCAATCAGCCCCAGCATTTT. It specifies CASSREGVLNQPQHF.

This sequence joins TRBV5-6 and TRBJ1-2, with a tentative D call TRBD1 (5 bases). Germline-derived CDR1 and CDR2 are SGHDT and YYEEEE. The CDR3 extends over 13 amino acids. V dropped 7 bases and J dropped 4 bases, with 14 bases sitting between them. The CDR3 DNA reads as TGTGCCAGCGCTGTGGCGGGGGGCTATGGCTACACCTTC. Protein: CASAVAGGYGYTF.

The gene calls are TRBV7-9 and TRBJ1-2, with 8 bases lining up with TRBD1. The length of the CDR3 is 15 residues. From germline, CDR1 is SEHNR and CDR2 FQNEAQ (reference sequence). Losses at the gene ends were 4 bases for V and 2 bases for J; bases not matched to a gene: 6. The CDR3 here is CASSYLGTGNYGYTF. The CDR3 DNA reads TGTGCCAGCAGCTACCTGGGGACAGGAAACTATGGCTACACCTTC.

This clone was seen only once. The chain employs TRBV7-3 and TRBJ2-1; 8 positions agree with TRBD2. CDR1 SGHTA and CDR2 FQGTGA come from the germline V gene. The CDR3 extends over 15 amino acids. Trimming removed 5 bases from V and 8 bases from J; junction bases left unmatched: 11. This CDR3 is CASSQPGLEPHEQFF. The CDR3 DNA reads TGTGCCAGCAGCCAACCGGGACTAGAGCCGCATGAGCAGTTCTTC.

The chain recombines TRBV7-9 with TRBJ2-3; 7 nucleotides match TRBD2. V was clipped by 0 bases and J by 3 bases; unmatched bases: 3. Germline CDR1 and CDR2: SEHNR and FQNEAQ (reference sequence). The CDR3 spans 15 residues. The CDR3 sequence: CASSLASGMTDTQYF. CDR3 sequence (DNA): TGTGCCAGCAGCTTAGCCAGCGGGATGACAGATACGCAGTATTTT.

V usage is TRBV5-1 and J usage is TRBJ2-3; 11 positions match TRBD2. The V gene's germline CDR1 is SGHRS and CDR2 YFSETQ. The CDR3 is 15 residues long. Trimming removed 4 bases from V and 2 bases from J; junction bases left unmatched: 3. The CDR3 DNA reads TGCGCCAGCAGCCTTAGCGGGAGGGCCACAGATACGCAGTATTTT. Protein: CASSLSGRATDTQYF.

This chain's CDR3 is CASSLNVEGEQYF. DNA of the CDR3: TGTGCCAGCAGCTTAAATGTTGAGGGAGAGCAGTACTTC. The chain is built from TRBV7-9 and TRBJ2-7; a weak D match, TRBD2 (5 bases). CDR3 length: 13 amino acids. Germline values: CDR1 SEHNR, CDR2 FQNEAQ (reference sequence). V lost 2 bases and J 7 bases, leaving 12 bases between the germline ends. Variable domain in full (rest from reference TRBV7-9 and TRBJ2-7): DTGVSQNPRHKITKRGQNVTFRCDPISEHNRLYWYRQTLGQGPEFLTYFQNEAQLEKSRLLSDRFSAERPKGSFSTLEIQRTEQGDSAMYLCASSLNVEGEQYFGPGTRLTVT.

The chain couples TRBV19 to TRBJ2-3; TRBD2 matches 9 bases. V lost 6 bases, J lost 1 base, and 2 bases stayed unmatched. CDR3 length: 14 residues. The germline V gene encodes CDR1 LNHDA and CDR2 SQIVND (reference sequence). The CDR3 nucleotides are TGTGCCAGTAGCTCTAGCGGGGGCACAGATACGCAGTATTTT. Protein sequence: CASSSSGGTDTQYF. The entire variable domain, with the rest obtained from reference TRBV19 and TRBJ2-3, is as follows: DGGITQSPKYLFRKEGQNVTLSCEQNLNHDAMYWYRQDPGQGLRLIYYSQIVNDFQKGDIAEGYSVSREKKESFPLTVTSAQKNPTAFYLCASSSSGGTDTQYFGPGTRLTVL.

The chain recombines TRBV2 with TRBJ1-3, with 10 bases that match TRBD1. From germline, CDR1 is SNHLY and CDR2 FYNNEI. V lost 3 bases and J lost 0; bases outside the gene matches: 2. The CDR3 extends over 16 amino acids. CDR3 sequence reads: CASSEGQGFSGNTIYF. The CDR3 coding sequence is TGTGCCAGCAGTGAGGGACAGGGGTTCTCTGGAAACACCATATATTTT.

The chain is built from TRBV7-3 and TRBJ2-1; 7 bases line up with TRBD2. V gave up 5 bases and J gave up 1 base; unmatched junction bases: 11. Germline V gene lookup returns CDR1 SGHTA and CDR2 FQGTGA. This CDR3 comprises 17 residues. CDR3 bases: TGTGCCAGCAGCCGAAGGCCCCCCGGGGGGTCCTACAATGAGCAGTTCTTC. Translating it yields CASSRRPPGGSYNEQFF.

V and J are TRBV6-2 or TRBV6-3 and TRBJ2-3; 9 nucleotides match TRBD1. The CDR3 totals 16 residues. Per germline, CDR1 MNHEY and CDR2 SVGEGT. V shed 5 bases, J shed 0 bases, and the junction held 6 bases outside the gene matches. CDR3 amino acids: CASSNAGTGSTDTQYF. DNA of the CDR3: TGTGCCAGCAGTAACGCCGGGACAGGGAGCACAGATACGCAGTATTTT.